Reported below is one TCR beta chain. Its antigen is as yet unknown. The CDR3 totals 13 residues. Trimming pared 6 bases from V and 3 bases from J, leaving 12 bases between. Germline V gene data show CDR1 as SNHLY and CDR2 as FYNNEI. Assay: immunoSEQ multiplex PCR; the TCRdb copy retains only in-frame clones and omits some. Of over 950,000 clones listed, 70% to 80% were seen once; the top ten hold approximately 0.95%. A CD45RA+ naive subset and a CD45RA-negative memory subset were split from CD4+ cells. This entry comes from a study of shared clonotypes between healthy human individuals. Study at large: Three CD4 naive, three CD4 memory, two CD8 naive and one CD8 memory plate were used per donor.

Overall study results and limits: Non-shared clonotypes were found to have lower generation probabilities than the clonotypes that were shared by all four of the sorted-subset donors. Read depth was anticipated to influence clonotype sharing among donors.

The sample was memory CD4+ T cells from PBMCs. Subset meaning: CD45RA-negative fraction. This receptor was taken from a man aged 18 to 30 in good health. Some clones in this sample may be carry-over from other donors' samples. The V gene is TRBV2, the J gene TRBJ2-7; TRBD1 might be the D (6 bases). The CDR3 loop reads CASSPGTIYEQYF. CDR3 in DNA: TGTGCCAGCAGCCCCGGGACAATCTACGAGCAGTACTTC.